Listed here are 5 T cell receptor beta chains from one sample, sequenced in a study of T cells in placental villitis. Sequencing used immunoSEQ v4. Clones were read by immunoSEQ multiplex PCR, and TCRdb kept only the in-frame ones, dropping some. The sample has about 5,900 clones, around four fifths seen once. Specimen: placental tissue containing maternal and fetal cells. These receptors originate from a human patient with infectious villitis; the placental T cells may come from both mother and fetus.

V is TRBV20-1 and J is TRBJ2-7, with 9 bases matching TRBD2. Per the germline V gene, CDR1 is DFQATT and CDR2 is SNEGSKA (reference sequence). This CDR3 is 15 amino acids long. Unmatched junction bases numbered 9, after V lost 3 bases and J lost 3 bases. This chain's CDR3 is CSASRSRGGIYEQYF. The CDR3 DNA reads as TGCAGTGCTAGTCGTTCGCGGGGGGGAATCTACGAGCAGTACTTC.

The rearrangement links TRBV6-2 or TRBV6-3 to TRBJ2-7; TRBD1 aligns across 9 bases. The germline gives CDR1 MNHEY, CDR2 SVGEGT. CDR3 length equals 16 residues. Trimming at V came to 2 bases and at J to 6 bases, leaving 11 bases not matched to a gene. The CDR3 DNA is TGTGCCAGCAGTTACATTCTCGGGACAGGGTTAGTCGAGCAGTACTTC. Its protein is CASSYILGTGLVEQYF.

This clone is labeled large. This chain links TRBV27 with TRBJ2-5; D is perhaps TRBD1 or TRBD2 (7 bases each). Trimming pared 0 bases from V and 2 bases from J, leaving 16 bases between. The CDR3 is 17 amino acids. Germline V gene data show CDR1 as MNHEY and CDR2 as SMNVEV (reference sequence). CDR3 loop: CASSLSGGTAGQETQYF. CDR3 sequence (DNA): TGTGCCAGCAGTTTATCAGGAGGGACAGCGGGGCAAGAGACCCAGTACTTC.

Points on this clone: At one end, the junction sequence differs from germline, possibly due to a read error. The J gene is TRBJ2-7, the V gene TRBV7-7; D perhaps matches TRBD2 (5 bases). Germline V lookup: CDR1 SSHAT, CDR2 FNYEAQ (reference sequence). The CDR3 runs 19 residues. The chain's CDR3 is CASSFPGELTPPRSEEQYF. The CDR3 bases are TGTGCTAGCAGTTTCCCCGGGGAACTGACCCCTCCCAGATCGGAAGAGCAGTACTTC.

The CDR3: CSVAGIGGYTF. The CDR3 DNA follows: TGCAGCGTTGCAGGGATAGGTGGCTACACCTTC. The genes are TRBV29-1 and TRBJ1-2; TRBD1 is a possible D gene (5 bases). CDR3 length: 11 amino acids. Looked up from germline, CDR1 is SQVTM and CDR2 is ANQGSEA. Trimming stripped 4 bases from V and 7 bases from J, with 10 bases between.